Listed below are T cell receptor beta chains from one sample, sequenced in a study of technical replicates of blood from four donors. Sequencing was performed with immunoSEQ multiplex PCR; in TCRdb, only in-frame clones are kept and a portion is missing. The profile shows around 97,000 clones, about 94% of them singletons. Sequencing was done on a sample of T cells isolated from PBMCs. Receptor source: a human donor in good health. The CDR3 runs from the conserved cysteine through the conserved F or W. D genes are given only for firm matches. Not every row has a clone size; where given, it reads once, few, many or a size class.

J gene,CDR3 length,clone size,V gene,D gene,CDR3 DNA,CDR3 protein
TRBJ2-1,14,NA,TRBV27,NA,TGTGCCAGCAGTAGGTTCGCAGGGCTAGATGAGCAGTTCTTC,CASSRFAGLDEQFF
TRBJ2-2,14,once,TRBV19,NA,TGTGCCAGTAGTCCCCAGTGGCACACCGGGGAGCTGTTTTTT,CASSPQWHTGELFF
TRBJ2-3,12,once,TRBV6-1,NA,TGTGCCAGCAGGAGGGGGAAAGATACGCAGTATTTT,CASRRGKDTQYF
TRBJ2-3,15,NA,TRBV7-8,TRBD2,TGTGCCAGCAGCGTTAGCGGGGTCAGCACAGATACGCAGTATTTT,CASSVSGVSTDTQYF
TRBJ2-2,13,NA,TRBV19,NA,TGTGCCAGTAAAGGCGGACTCGACGGGGAGCTGTTTTTT,CASKGGLDGELFF
TRBJ2-7,15,NA,TRBV11-2,NA,TGTGCCAGCAGCTTAGAAGGCAGGAACTCCTACGAGCAGTACTTC,CASSLEGRNSYEQYF
TRBJ2-7,17,NA,TRBV7-9,TRBD2,TGTGCCAGCAGTTCCGCTAGCGGGAGCTTAACTATGTACGAGCAGTACTTC,CASSSASGSLTMYEQYF
TRBJ2-1,15,once,TRBV6-5,NA,TGTGCCAGCAGTTTCCAGGAAAGCTCCTACAATGAGCAGTTCTTC,CASSFQESSYNEQFF
TRBJ2-3,15,few,TRBV5-4,TRBD2,TGTGCCAGCAGCTTGCGGACTAGCGGCACAGATACGCAGTATTTT,CASSLRTSGTDTQYF
TRBJ1-1,15,NA,TRBV27,TRBD1,TGTGCCAGCAGTTTCGGGAACAGGGGCAACACTGAAGCTTTCTTT,CASSFGNRGNTEAFF
TRBJ1-2,15,once,TRBV7-2,TRBD1,TGTGCCAGCAGCTTAGATTTCAGGACAGGGCAAGGCTACACCTTC,CASSLDFRTGQGYTF
TRBJ2-6,15,NA,TRBV28,TRBD2,TGTGCCAGCACCCGGGAGGGGGCTGGGGCCAACGTCCTGACTTTC,CASTREGAGANVLTF
TRBJ2-1,13,NA,TRBV6-1,TRBD1,TGTGCCAGCGACAGGGGGCAAGGCAATGAGCAGTTCTTC,CASDRGQGNEQFF
TRBJ1-1,13,NA,TRBV30,TRBD1,TGTGCCTGGAGCGGAGGGGGCTACACTGAAGCTTTCTTT,CAWSGGGYTEAFF
TRBJ1-1,11,NA,TRBV28,NA,TGTGCCGTCCGAGGCGGCTCTGAAGCTTTCTTT,CAVRGGSEAFF
TRBJ2-2,15,NA,TRBV28,NA,TGTGCCAGCAGTTTAACGACAGTTGGCACCGGGGAGCTGTTTTTT,CASSLTTVGTGELFF
TRBJ2-7,14,NA,TRBV19,TRBD2,TGTGCCAGTCAAAGGTTGGGAGGGAACTACGAGCAGTACTTC,CASQRLGGNYEQYF
TRBJ2-2,15,once,TRBV7-3,TRBD1,TGTGCCAGCAGCCCGCGACAGGGGGGGTTCGGGGAGCTGTTTTTT,CASSPRQGGFGELFF
TRBJ2-7,14,NA,TRBV11-2,TRBD2,TGTGCCAGCAGCTTTGTATCGGGAGGCTACGAGCAGTACTTC,CASSFVSGGYEQYF
TRBJ2-7,16,NA,TRBV4-1,NA,TGCGCCAGCAGCCAAGCGGGGAAGGATGTCAATTACGAGCAGTACTTC,CASSQAGKDVNYEQYF
TRBJ1-2,14,NA,TRBV5-1,NA,TGCGCCAGCAGCTTGGGTGCGGGGGAGCATGGCTACACCTTC,CASSLGAGEHGYTF
TRBJ1-2,15,NA,TRBV9,NA,TGTGCCAGCAGCGGCCTAAGGACGGGAGAGTACGGCTACACCTTC,CASSGLRTGEYGYTF
TRBJ1-5,17,NA,TRBV2,TRBD1,TGTGCCAGCACCAGCGAGGACAGGGCCCTCGGCAATCAGCCCCAGCATTTT,CASTSEDRALGNQPQHF
TRBJ2-1,13,NA,TRBV21-1,NA,TGTGCCAGGCAGCAAACCGGGGGCAATGAGCAGTTCTTC,CARQQTGGNEQFF
TRBJ2-3,18,NA,TRBV7-9,TRBD2,TGTGCCAGCAGCTATTCACCCGGGACTAGCACCTCACGAGATACGCAGTATTTT,CASSYSPGTSTSRDTQYF
TRBJ2-2,16,NA,TRBV5-4,TRBD1,TGTGCCAGCAGCCCCCGGGGGACAGGGGGAACCGGGGAGCTGTTTTTT,CASSPRGTGGTGELFF
TRBJ2-7,15,NA,TRBV7-2,TRBD2,TGTGCCAGCAGCGGAGCTAGCGGGAGGTCATCCGAGCAGTACTTC,CASSGASGRSSEQYF
TRBJ1-5,16,NA,TRBV2,NA,TGTGCCAGCAGTGAAGTGATTCAGGAAAGGAACCAGCCCCAGCATTTT,CASSEVIQERNQPQHF
TRBJ2-7,11,NA,TRBV30,NA,TGTGCCTGGAGCCGGTCCTACGAGCAGTACTTC,CAWSRSYEQYF
TRBJ2-3,13,NA,TRBV18,NA,TGTGCCAGCTCACTACCGGTAGTGGATACGCAGTATTTT,CASSLPVVDTQYF
TRBJ1-1,15,few,TRBV4-2,NA,TGTGCCAGCAGCCAAGTGGAAGGGGATAGCACTGAAGCTTTCTTT,CASSQVEGDSTEAFF
TRBJ1-1,13,NA,TRBV2,TRBD1,TGTGCCAGCAGTGGAACAGGGGGAGTCGAAGCTTTCTTT,CASSGTGGVEAFF
TRBJ2-3,14,NA,TRBV9,TRBD2,TGTGCCAGCAGCGTAGGCGGGAGGACAGATACGCAGTATTTT,CASSVGGRTDTQYF
TRBJ2-7,13,NA,TRBV6-5,NA,TGTGCCAGCAGTTACTCGCGAACCTACGAGCAGTACTTC,CASSYSRTYEQYF
TRBJ2-3,13,NA,TRBV2,NA,TGTGCCACCTCCGGTAGCGGCACAGATACGCAGTATTTT,CATSGSGTDTQYF
TRBJ1-4,12,NA,TRBV2,TRBD1,TGTGCCAGCGGGGGACAGTGGGAAAAACTGTTTTTT,CASGGQWEKLFF
TRBJ2-5,18,NA,TRBV7-3,TRBD2,TGTGCCAGCAGCTTACGGGGACTAGCGGGAGGGGCGGGGGAGACCCAGTACTTC,CASSLRGLAGGAGETQYF
TRBJ2-1,14,NA,TRBV7-3,TRBD2,TGTGCCAGCAGCTTACTAGCGGGAGGTAATGAGCAGTTCTTC,CASSLLAGGNEQFF
TRBJ1-4,14,NA,TRBV7-9,TRBD1,TGTGCCAGCAGCTGGACAGGGGTGGATGAAAAACTGTTTTTT,CASSWTGVDEKLFF
TRBJ2-2,17,NA,TRBV18,TRBD1,TGTGCCAGCTCACCGGCCATCAGGGGGCAATTAACCGGGGAGCTGTTTTTT,CASSPAIRGQLTGELFF
TRBJ2-1,14,NA,TRBV28,TRBD2,TGTGCCACCTCTAGCGGGAGTTACGTGGGTGAGCAGTTCTTC,CATSSGSYVGEQFF
TRBJ2-3,14,NA,TRBV10-2,TRBD2,TGCGCCAGCAGTACTAGCGGGACCACAGATACGCAGTATTTT,CASSTSGTTDTQYF
TRBJ1-2,17,many,TRBV5-4,NA,TGTGCCAGCAGCATTTACGGCTTGGACAGTTCGTTCTATGGCTACACCTTC,CASSIYGLDSSFYGYTF
TRBJ2-3,15,NA,TRBV28,NA,TGTGCCAGCAGTCCGCCCCGAATACTCGCAGATACGCAGTATTTT,CASSPPRILADTQYF
TRBJ1-5,14,NA,TRBV30,NA,TGTGCCTGGGGGAGGGGTAGGGGCAATCAGCCCCAGCATTTT,CAWGRGRGNQPQHF
TRBJ2-3,18,NA,TRBV25-1,TRBD1,TGTGCCAGCAGTGGAATCAGAGGACAGGGATGGGGCACAGATACGCAGTATTTT,CASSGIRGQGWGTDTQYF
TRBJ1-1,12,NA,TRBV30,NA,TGTGCCTGGATGCTGGGGAGGACTGAAGCTTTCTTT,CAWMLGRTEAFF
TRBJ2-3,15,NA,TRBV29-1,TRBD2,TGCAGCGCGCTCAGCGGGAGGGATAGCACAGATACGCAGTATTTT,CSALSGRDSTDTQYF
TRBJ1-3,16,NA,TRBV5-1,NA,TGCGCCAGCAGCTTGGCAAGCACAGGTTCTGGAAACACCATATATTTT,CASSLASTGSGNTIYF